This TCR beta chain is from a study of PD-L1 blockade in urothelial cancer. Study outcomes and limitations: Survival was better when pretreatment blood TCR clonality fell below the median.

The repertoire was sequenced with immunoSEQ multiplex PCR; TCRdb's copy has only in-frame clones and lacks some. Of about 44,000 clones in the sample, almost 85% were seen once. V dropped 2 bases and J dropped 6 bases, with 16 bases sitting between them. Germline CDR1 reads SEHNR; CDR2 reads FQNEAQ (reference sequence). The CDR3 spans 15 residues. Notes on this clone: Its target is unknown.

The starting material was PBMCs, obtained around atezolizumab (anti-PD-L1) treatment. The chain recombines TRBV7-9 with TRBJ1-2, with a possible D match to TRBD1 (6 bases). The receptor comes from a man in his 70s with urothelial cancer. The DNA of the CDR3 is TGTGCCAGCAGCTTAAGTCAACAGGGTGGGGATGGCTACACCTTC. It encodes CASSLSQQGGDGYTF. The entire variable domain, with the rest obtained from reference TRBV7-9 and TRBJ1-2, is as follows: DTGVSQNPRHKITKRGQNVTFRCDPISEHNRLYWYRQTLGQGPEFLTYFQNEAQLEKSRLLSDRFSAERPKGSFSTLEIQRTEQGDSAMYLCASSLSQQGGDGYTFGSGTRLTVV.